A selection of T cell receptor beta chains follows, all from one sample in a study of early T cells in non-severe SARS-CoV-2 infection. TCRdb recomputed calls from the 5' RACE reads with MiXCR, one row per CDR3 protein. The data hold approximately 97,000 distinct CDR3 sequences, with 9.5% to 11% observed a single time. The material sequenced was whole blood, taken at baseline. The receptors stem from an adult who was a healthcare worker with PCR-confirmed SARS-CoV-2 infection or an uninfected control (not recorded which). Each CDR3 is given with its conserved first and last residue. The order of the fields is clone size, V gene, J gene, CDR3 length, D gene, CDR3 DNA, CDR3 protein. The D gene is left open where the match is weak. Some rows have no size entry. The others give once, few or many, or a class for an expanded clone.

clone_size: few; v_call: TRBV5-5; j_call: TRBJ1-4; cdr3_length: 14; d_call: NA; cdr3_nt: TGTGCCAGCAGCCTAGACACGTCTAATGAAAAACTGTTTTTT; cdr3_aa: CASSLDTSNEKLFF
clone_size: many; v_call: TRBV10-2; j_call: TRBJ1-5; cdr3_length: 15; d_call: NA; cdr3_nt: TGCGCCAGCAGTTTAGACAGCGTCACCTATCAGCCCCAGCATTTT; cdr3_aa: CASSLDSVTYQPQHF
clone_size: few; v_call: TRBV27; j_call: TRBJ2-2; cdr3_length: 13; d_call: NA; cdr3_nt: TGTGCCAGCAGTCAGGATGATACCGGGGAGCTGTTTTTT; cdr3_aa: CASSQDDTGELFF
clone_size: many; v_call: TRBV7-3; j_call: TRBJ2-2; cdr3_length: 14; d_call: NA; cdr3_nt: TGTGCCAGCAGCCGAGACCCGAACACCGGGGAGCTGTTTTTT; cdr3_aa: CASSRDPNTGELFF
clone_size: NA; v_call: TRBV20-1; j_call: TRBJ2-5; cdr3_length: 13; d_call: TRBD1; cdr3_nt: TGCAGTGCTTCCGGGACAGGCCAAGAGACCCAGTACTTC; cdr3_aa: CSASGTGQETQYF
clone_size: many; v_call: TRBV10-3; j_call: TRBJ2-7; cdr3_length: 12; d_call: NA; cdr3_nt: TGTGCCATCAGGGGGAACTCCTACGAGCAGTACTTC; cdr3_aa: CAIRGNSYEQYF
clone_size: many; v_call: TRBV20-1; j_call: TRBJ2-1; cdr3_length: 15; d_call: NA; cdr3_nt: TGCAGTGCTAGCTCTAGCGCCAGCTCCTACAATGAGCAGTTCTTC; cdr3_aa: CSASSSASSYNEQFF
clone_size: NA; v_call: TRBV29-1; j_call: TRBJ1-2; cdr3_length: 11; d_call: NA; cdr3_nt: TGCAGCACCAGACAGATCTATGGCTACACCTTC; cdr3_aa: CSTRQIYGYTF
clone_size: many; v_call: TRBV29-1; j_call: TRBJ2-7; cdr3_length: 12; d_call: NA; cdr3_nt: TGCAGCGTTTGGGGGCTCTCCTACGAGCAGTACTTC; cdr3_aa: CSVWGLSYEQYF
clone_size: few; v_call: TRBV28; j_call: TRBJ2-4; cdr3_length: 14; d_call: NA; cdr3_nt: TGTGCCAGCAGTTTCTACGGGGGACCAGGAATCCAGTACTTC; cdr3_aa: CASSFYGGPGIQYF
clone_size: few; v_call: TRBV11-2; j_call: TRBJ2-5; cdr3_length: 14; d_call: NA; cdr3_nt: TGTGCCAGCAGCTTAGATCCAGCGGATGTGACCCAGTACTTC; cdr3_aa: CASSLDPADVTQYF
clone_size: medium-sized; v_call: TRBV4-2; j_call: TRBJ2-1; cdr3_length: 14; d_call: TRBD2; cdr3_nt: TGTGCCAGCAGAAGGCTAGCGGGGTACAATGAGCAGTTCTTC; cdr3_aa: CASRRLAGYNEQFF
clone_size: NA; v_call: TRBV7-2; j_call: TRBJ2-3; cdr3_length: 14; d_call: TRBD2; cdr3_nt: TGTGCCAGCCGCCCTAGCGGGGGCACTGGTACGCAGTATTTT; cdr3_aa: CASRPSGGTGTQYF
clone_size: many; v_call: TRBV5-8; j_call: TRBJ1-6; cdr3_length: 15; d_call: NA; cdr3_nt: TGTGCCAGCAGCCCCAGGGGAAGGTGGAATTCACCCCTCCACTTT; cdr3_aa: CASSPRGRWNSPLHF
clone_size: many; v_call: TRBV15; j_call: TRBJ2-7; cdr3_length: 16; d_call: NA; cdr3_nt: TGTGCCACCAGCAGAGATCGGAACAGCCTCTCCTACGAGCAGTACTTC; cdr3_aa: CATSRDRNSLSYEQYF
clone_size: NA; v_call: TRBV6-2/TRBV6-3; j_call: TRBJ1-2; cdr3_length: 12; d_call: NA; cdr3_nt: TGTGCCAGCGGACCGGCTAACTATGGCTACACCTTC; cdr3_aa: CASGPANYGYTF
clone_size: many; v_call: TRBV20-1; j_call: TRBJ2-7; cdr3_length: 13; d_call: NA; cdr3_nt: TGCAGTGCTAGAAGGCCCAGCTCCTACGAGCAGTACTTC; cdr3_aa: CSARRPSSYEQYF
clone_size: NA; v_call: TRBV7-9; j_call: TRBJ2-2; cdr3_length: 15; d_call: TRBD2; cdr3_nt: TGTGCCAGCAGCTACCTGGGACTAGACACCGGGGAGCTGTTTTTT; cdr3_aa: CASSYLGLDTGELFF